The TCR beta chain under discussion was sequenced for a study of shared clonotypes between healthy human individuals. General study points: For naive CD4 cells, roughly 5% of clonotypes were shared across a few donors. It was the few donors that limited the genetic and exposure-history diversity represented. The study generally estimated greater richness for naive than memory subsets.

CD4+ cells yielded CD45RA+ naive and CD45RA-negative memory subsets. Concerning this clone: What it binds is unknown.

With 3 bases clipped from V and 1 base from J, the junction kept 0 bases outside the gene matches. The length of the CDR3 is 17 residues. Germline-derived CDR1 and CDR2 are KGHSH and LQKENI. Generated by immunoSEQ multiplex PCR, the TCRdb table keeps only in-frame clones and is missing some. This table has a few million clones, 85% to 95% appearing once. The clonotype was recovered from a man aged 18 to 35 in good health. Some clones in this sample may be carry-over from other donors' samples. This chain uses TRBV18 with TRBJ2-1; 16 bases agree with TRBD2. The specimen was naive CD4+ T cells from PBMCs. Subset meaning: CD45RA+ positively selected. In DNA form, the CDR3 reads TGTGCCAGCTCACCGGGACTAGCGGGAGGGTCCTACAATGAGCAGTTCTTC. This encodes CASSPGLAGGSYNEQFF.